This paragraph reports one T cell receptor (beta chain). Original handling: Nucleated cell number was recorded as an estimate derived from reference gene primer amplification. The protocol was immunoSEQ multiplex PCR, while the TCRdb copy is restricted to in-frame clones and leaves out a portion. The V and J calls and clone size are taken from that table; D and trimming were inferred from the DNA. The sample has about 99,000 clones; about 86% are singletons. V was pared by 2 bases and J by 5 bases, with 9 bases between. The germline V gene encodes CDR1 LNHNV and CDR2 YYDKDF (reference sequence). The length of the CDR3 is 13 residues. This record comes from a study of blood T cell repertoires in COVID-19. The overall study: Whether acute or convalescent, the COVID-19 samples came from the United States, Italy and Spain. PBMCs, B-cell-depleted T cells, or T cells were the source of the cDNA or gDNA that made up the material.

The clonotype originates from a woman aged 60-75 years in a cohort sampled during active or convalescent COVID-19. Sequenced sample: peripheral blood. This rearrangement joins TRBV15 to TRBJ1-1; no definite D call. The CDR3 reads CATSRLVGTEAFF. CDR3 DNA sequence: TGTGCCACCAGCAGACTAGTAGGTACTGAAGCTTTCTTT.